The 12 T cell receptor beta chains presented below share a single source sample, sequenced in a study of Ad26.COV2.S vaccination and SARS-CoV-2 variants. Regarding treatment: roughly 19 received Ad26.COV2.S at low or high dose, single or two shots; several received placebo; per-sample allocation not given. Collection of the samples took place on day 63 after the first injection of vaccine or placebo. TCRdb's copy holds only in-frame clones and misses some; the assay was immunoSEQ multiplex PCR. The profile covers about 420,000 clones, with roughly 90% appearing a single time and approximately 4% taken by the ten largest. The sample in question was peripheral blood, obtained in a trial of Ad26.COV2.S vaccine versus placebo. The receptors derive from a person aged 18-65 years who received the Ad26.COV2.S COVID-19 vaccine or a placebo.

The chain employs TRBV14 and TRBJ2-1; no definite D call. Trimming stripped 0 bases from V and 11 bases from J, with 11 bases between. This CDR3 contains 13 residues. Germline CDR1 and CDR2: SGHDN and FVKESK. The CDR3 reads CASSQEASHKQFF. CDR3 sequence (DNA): TGTGCCAGCAGCCAAGAGGCTAGTCATAAGCAGTTCTTC.

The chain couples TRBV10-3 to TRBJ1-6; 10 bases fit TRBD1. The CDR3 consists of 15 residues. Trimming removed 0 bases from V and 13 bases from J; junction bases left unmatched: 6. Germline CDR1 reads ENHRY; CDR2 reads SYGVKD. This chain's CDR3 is CAISESMTGGLPLHF. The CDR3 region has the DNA TGTGCCATCAGTGAGTCGATGACAGGGGGCCTGCCCCTCCACTTT.

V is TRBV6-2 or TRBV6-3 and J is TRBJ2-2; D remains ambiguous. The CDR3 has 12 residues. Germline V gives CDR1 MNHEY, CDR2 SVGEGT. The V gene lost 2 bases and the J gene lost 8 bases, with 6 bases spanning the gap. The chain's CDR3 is CASSYVWGELFF. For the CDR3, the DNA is TGTGCCAGCAGTTACGTATGGGGGGAGCTGTTTTTT.

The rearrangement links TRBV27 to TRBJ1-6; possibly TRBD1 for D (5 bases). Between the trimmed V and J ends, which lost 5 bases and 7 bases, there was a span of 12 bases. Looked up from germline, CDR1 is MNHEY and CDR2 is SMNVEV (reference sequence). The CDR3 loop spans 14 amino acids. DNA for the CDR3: TGTGCCAGCAGTACCGACAGAGGCAATTCACCCCTCCACTTT. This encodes CASSTDRGNSPLHF.

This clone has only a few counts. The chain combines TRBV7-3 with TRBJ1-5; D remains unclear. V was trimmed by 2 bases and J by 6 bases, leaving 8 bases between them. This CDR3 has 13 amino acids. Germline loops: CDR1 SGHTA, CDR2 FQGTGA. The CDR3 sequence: CASSLGPGQPQHF. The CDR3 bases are TGTGCCAGCAGCTTAGGCCCGGGTCAGCCCCAGCATTTT. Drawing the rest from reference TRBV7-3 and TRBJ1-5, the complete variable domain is GAGVSQTPSNKVTEKGKYVELRCDPISGHTALYWYRQSLGQGPEFLIYFQGTGAADDSGLPNDRFFAVRPEGSVSTLKIQRTERGDSAVYLCASSLGPGQPQHFGDGTRLSIL.

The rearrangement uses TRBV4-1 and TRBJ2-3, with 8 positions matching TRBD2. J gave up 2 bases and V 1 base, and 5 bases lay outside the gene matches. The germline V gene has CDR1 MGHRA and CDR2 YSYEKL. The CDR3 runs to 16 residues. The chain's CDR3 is CASSQGVAGITDTQYF. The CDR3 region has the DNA TGCGCCAGCAGCCAAGGGGTAGCGGGAATCACAGATACGCAGTATTTT.

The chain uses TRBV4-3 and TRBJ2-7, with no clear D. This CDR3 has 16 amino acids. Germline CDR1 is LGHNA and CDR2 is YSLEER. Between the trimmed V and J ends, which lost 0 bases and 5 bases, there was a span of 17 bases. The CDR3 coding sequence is TGCGCCAGCAGCCAAGACGCCTCAGGAGTAGTCCACGAGCAGTACTTC. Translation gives CASSQDASGVVHEQYF.

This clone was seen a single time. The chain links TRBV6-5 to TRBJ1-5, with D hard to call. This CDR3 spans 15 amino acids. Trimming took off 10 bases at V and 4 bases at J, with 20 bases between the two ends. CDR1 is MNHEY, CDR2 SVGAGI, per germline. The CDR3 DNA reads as TGTGCCACCGGACCTACCCTGAGGAGTAATCAGCCCCAGCATTTT. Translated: CATGPTLRSNQPQHF.

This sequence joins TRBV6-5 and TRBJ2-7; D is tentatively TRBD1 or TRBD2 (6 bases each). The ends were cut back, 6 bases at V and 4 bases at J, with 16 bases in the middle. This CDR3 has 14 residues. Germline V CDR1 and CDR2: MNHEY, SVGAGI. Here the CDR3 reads CASRPVGGGYEQYF. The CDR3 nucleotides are TGTGCCAGCAGGCCCGTCGGAGGGGGGTACGAGCAGTACTTC.

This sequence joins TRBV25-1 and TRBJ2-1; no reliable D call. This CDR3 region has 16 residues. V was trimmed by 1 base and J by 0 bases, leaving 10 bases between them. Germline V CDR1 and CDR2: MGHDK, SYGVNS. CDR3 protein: CASSELNIRSYNEQFF. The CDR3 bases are TGTGCCAGCAGTGAATTAAACATCCGCTCCTACAATGAGCAGTTCTTC.

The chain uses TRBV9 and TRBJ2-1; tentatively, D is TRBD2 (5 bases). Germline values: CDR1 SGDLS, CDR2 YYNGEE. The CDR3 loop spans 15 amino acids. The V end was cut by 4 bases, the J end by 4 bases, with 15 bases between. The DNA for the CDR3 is TGTGCCAGCAGCCCCGCTAGCTCCCCGTACAATGAGCAGTTCTTC. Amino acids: CASSPASSPYNEQFF. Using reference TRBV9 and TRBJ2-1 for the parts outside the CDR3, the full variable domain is DSGVTQTPKHLITATGQRVTLRCSPRSGDLSVYWYQQSLDQGLQFLIQYYNGEERAKGNILERFSAQQFPDLHSELNLSSLELGDSALYFCASSPASSPYNEQFFGPGTRLTVL.

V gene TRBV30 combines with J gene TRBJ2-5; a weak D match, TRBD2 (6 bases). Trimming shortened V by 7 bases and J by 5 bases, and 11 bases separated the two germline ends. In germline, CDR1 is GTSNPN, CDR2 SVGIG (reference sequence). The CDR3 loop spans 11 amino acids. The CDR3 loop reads CASGGRETQYF. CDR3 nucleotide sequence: TGTGCCTCCGGGGGTCGGGAGACCCAGTACTTC.